This T cell receptor beta chain was identified in a study of prognosis after radiotherapy for stage I lung cancer. About the research overall: The non-small cell lung cancer patients were all considered medically inoperable, with comorbidities accounting for this in 12 of them. The study, taken as a whole, reports: Where distant metastases developed, patients had lower Shannon entropy after stereotactic body radiation therapy.

About this clonotype itself: Antigen: not known. At one end the junction does not follow the germline gene, possibly because of a read error.

The study amplified the TCR beta CDR3 region from genomic DNA. This amplification was carried out by two rounds of multiplex PCR. Used in first-round PCR were primers specific to each TRBV and TRBJ gene. TCRdb redid the calling of the multiplex PCR reads with MiXCR, one entry per CDR3 protein. The sample includes 9,500 to 13,000 distinct CDR3 sequences, roughly 50% seen only once; the top ten take 6% to 7.5%. Per germline, CDR1 KGHDR and CDR2 SFDVKD. The CDR3 has 13 residues. The receptor was derived from a donor aged 50 or older with non-small cell lung cancer. The source material was PBMCs, sampled before or after stereotactic body radiation therapy (not recorded which). The chain employs TRBV24-1 and TRBJ2-5; D unclear. CDR3 sequence: CSTQSLGYETQYF. CDR3 sequence (DNA): TGTTCCACCCAAAGCTTGGGGTACGAGACCCAGTACTTC.